This T cell receptor beta chain appears in the sequencing data of a study of cytomegalovirus exposure and HLA in healthy donors. Broader study findings: Most likely, a cluster of highly shared sequence variants arose as a sequencing artifact. Researchers reportedly found TCR beta sequences accurately predicted most subjects' HLA-A and HLA-B alleles. Later work found most CMV-associated TCR beta chains apparently HLA-restricted.

At the time of sampling, donors were nominally healthy, though unrecorded immune exposures were likely. In the case of this clone: Its antigen remains unknown.

In the PCR, 60 Vbeta and 13 Jbeta primers were used. Assay used: immunoSEQ multiplex PCR; TCRdb lists only in-frame clones, some missing. This sample has more than 40,000 clones; 81% occur once, and the top ten carry 2.5% to 3%. This CDR3 has 14 residues. Germline trimming cut 5 bases from V and 3 bases from J; bases unmatched to any gene: 3. Germline CDR1 reads SNHLY; CDR2 reads FYNNEI. Sequencing was done on a sample of PBMCs. The receptor comes from a man aged 45-65 years in good health and CMV-seronegative. The chain couples TRBV2 to TRBJ2-7; TRBD1 aligns across 11 bases. CDR3 loop: CASSYGTGGYEQYF. Here the CDR3 DNA reads TGTGCCAGCAGTTACGGGACAGGGGGCTACGAGCAGTACTTC.